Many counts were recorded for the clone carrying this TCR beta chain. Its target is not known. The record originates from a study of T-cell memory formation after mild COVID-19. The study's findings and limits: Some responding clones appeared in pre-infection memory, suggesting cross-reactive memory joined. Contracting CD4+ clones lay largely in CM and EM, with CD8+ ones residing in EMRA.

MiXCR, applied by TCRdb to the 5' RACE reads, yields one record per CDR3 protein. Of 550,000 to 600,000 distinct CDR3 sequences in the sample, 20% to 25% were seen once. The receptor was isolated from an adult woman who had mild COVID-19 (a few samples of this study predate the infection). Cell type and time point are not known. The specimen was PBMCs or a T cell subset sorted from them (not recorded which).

The CDR3 region has the DNA TGTGCCAGCAAGATAGGAGCCCGAAACACCATATATTTT. It encodes CASKIGARNTIYF. V and J are TRBV6-2 or TRBV6-3 and TRBJ1-3, with D uncertain. The CDR3 consists of 13 residues. The V gene's germline CDR1 is MNHEY and CDR2 SVGEGT. V gave up 7 bases and J gave up 5 bases, with 12 bases separating them.